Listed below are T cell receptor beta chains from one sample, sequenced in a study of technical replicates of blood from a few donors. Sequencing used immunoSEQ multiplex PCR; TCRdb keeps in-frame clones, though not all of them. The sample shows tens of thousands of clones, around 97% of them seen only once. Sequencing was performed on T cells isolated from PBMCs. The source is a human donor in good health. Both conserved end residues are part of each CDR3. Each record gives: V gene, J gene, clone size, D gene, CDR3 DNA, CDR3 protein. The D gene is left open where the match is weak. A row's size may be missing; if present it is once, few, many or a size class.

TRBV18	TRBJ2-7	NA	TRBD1	TGTGCCAGCTCAGACACCTGGGGACAGGGGGCCTACGAGCAGTACTTC	CASSDTWGQGAYEQYF
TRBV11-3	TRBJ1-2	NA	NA	TGTGCCAGCAGCTTAGTAGGCAGGGAGGATGGCTACACCTTC	CASSLVGREDGYTF
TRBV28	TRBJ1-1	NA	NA	TGTGCCAGCAGTTCTACAAGGGGAGCTTTCTTT	CASSSTRGAFF
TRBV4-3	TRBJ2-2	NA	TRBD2	TGCGCCAGCAGCCTAGGACTAGCGGGAGAGAACCCCGGGGAGCTGTTTTTT	CASSLGLAGENPGELFF
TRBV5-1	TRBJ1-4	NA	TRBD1	TGCGCCAGCAGCCATTTGTACAGACAGGGTCAGAGGACTAATGAAAAACTGTTTTTT	CASSHLYRQGQRTNEKLFF
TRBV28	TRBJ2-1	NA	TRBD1	TGTGCCAGCAGCCACTACAGGGGCTCCTACAATGAGCAGTTCTTC	CASSHYRGSYNEQFF
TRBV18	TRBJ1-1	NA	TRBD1	TGTGCCAGCTCACCGTCCGGGACAGGGATGGCTGAAGCTTTCTTT	CASSPSGTGMAEAFF
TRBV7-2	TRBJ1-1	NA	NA	TGTGCCAGCACTATTGGGGGGGGAATGGCTACTGAAGCTTTCTTT	CASTIGGGMATEAFF
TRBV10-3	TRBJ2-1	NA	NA	TGTGCCATCAATGAGGGGAGGTACAATGAGCAGTTCTTC	CAINEGRYNEQFF
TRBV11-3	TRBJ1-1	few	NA	TGTGCCAGCAGCTTAGATCAGGTCATGAACACTGAAGCTTTCTTT	CASSLDQVMNTEAFF
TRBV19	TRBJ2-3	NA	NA	TGTGCCAGTAGTATAGATAGAAATACGCAGTATTTT	CASSIDRNTQYF
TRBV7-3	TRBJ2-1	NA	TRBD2	TGTGCCAGCAGCCGCGGGAGGGCCTACAATGAGCAGTTCTTC	CASSRGRAYNEQFF
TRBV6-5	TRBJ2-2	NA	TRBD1	TGTGCCAGCAGTTATCCCCGGGACAGGAACACCGGGGAGCTGTTTTTT	CASSYPRDRNTGELFF
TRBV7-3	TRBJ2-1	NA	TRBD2	TGTGCCAGCAGCTTAGGGACTAGCTCCTACAATGAGCAGTTCTTC	CASSLGTSSYNEQFF
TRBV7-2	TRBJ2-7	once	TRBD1	TGTGCCAGCAGCAGACAGGGCCTAACCTCCTACGAGCAGTACTTC	CASSRQGLTSYEQYF
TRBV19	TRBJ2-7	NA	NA	TGTGCCAGTAGTGCGGGACTGACTCTCGAGCAGTACTTC	CASSAGLTLEQYF
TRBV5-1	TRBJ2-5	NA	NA	TGCGCCAGCAGCTTGTTTGGACTACTAGGGGAAGAGACCCAGTACTTC	CASSLFGLLGEETQYF
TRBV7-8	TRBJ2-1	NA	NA	TGTGCCAGCAGCTTAGTTGCGACAAGGCCCAATGAGCAGTTCTTC	CASSLVATRPNEQFF
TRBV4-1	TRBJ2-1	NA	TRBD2	TGCGCCAGCAGCCACGCAGGGACTAGCGGGAGGGGTGAGCAGTTCTTC	CASSHAGTSGRGEQFF
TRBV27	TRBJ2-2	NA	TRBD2	TGTGCCAGCAGTTCCGGGAGGGGAGGGGAGCTGTTTTTT	CASSSGRGGELFF
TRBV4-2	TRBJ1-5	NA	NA	TGTGCCAGCAGCCAAGAGATGGTGGGCCAGCCCCAGCATTTT	CASSQEMVGQPQHF
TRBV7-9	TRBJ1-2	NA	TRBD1	TGTGCCAGCAGCTCCCCCCTCAACCGGGACAGGGATTTTTTCGTCGGCTACACCTTC	CASSSPLNRDRDFFVGYTF
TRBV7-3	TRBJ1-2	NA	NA	TGTGCCAGCAGCGGACCCCAGGGCTATGGCTACACCTTC	CASSGPQGYGYTF
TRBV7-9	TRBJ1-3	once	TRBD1	TGTGCCAGCAGCTTAGGACAGGGGCTAAGTCTTTACTCGAATTTT	CASSLGQGLSLYSNF
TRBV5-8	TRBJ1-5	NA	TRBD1	TGTGCCAGCAGCTTGACCCTCGGACAGGGGGCTGTTCAGCCCCAGCATTTT	CASSLTLGQGAVQPQHF
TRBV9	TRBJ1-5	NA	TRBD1	TGTGCCAGCAGCGTTACAGGGGCCGGGCAGCCCCAGCATTTT	CASSVTGAGQPQHF
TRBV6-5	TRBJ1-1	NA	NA	TGTGCCAGCAGTTACTCGACCGGGGGCACTGAAGCTTTCTTT	CASSYSTGGTEAFF
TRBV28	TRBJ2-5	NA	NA	TGTGCCAGCAGTTCCCCACACGGAGGGCGAGAGACCCAGTACTTC	CASSSPHGGRETQYF
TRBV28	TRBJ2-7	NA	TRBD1	TGTGCCAGCAGTAAACAGGGGGCAAATTGGTACGAGCAGTACTTC	CASSKQGANWYEQYF
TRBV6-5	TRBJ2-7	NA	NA	TGTGCCAGCAGTTACTCGAGTCCAGGGGTCTACGAGCAGTACTTC	CASSYSSPGVYEQYF
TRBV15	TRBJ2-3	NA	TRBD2	TGTGCCACCAGTATGAGCGGGAAAGCCCCTAGCACAGATACGCAGTATTTT	CATSMSGKAPSTDTQYF
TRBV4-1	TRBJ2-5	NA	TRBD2	TGCGCCAGCAGCCCTGGGGGGGAGGCTTTACTAGAGACCCAGTACTTC	CASSPGGEALLETQYF
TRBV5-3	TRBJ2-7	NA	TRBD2	TGTGCCAGAAGCCCCTGGACTAGCGGGAGTAGCGAGCAGTACTTC	CARSPWTSGSSEQYF
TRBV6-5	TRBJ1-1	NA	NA	TGTGCCAGCATAGGGGTGGGGAACACTGAAGCTTTCTTT	CASIGVGNTEAFF
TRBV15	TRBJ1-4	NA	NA	TGTGCCACCAGCGGAGAACAGGCCCAGCTAAATGAAAAACTGTTTTTT	CATSGEQAQLNEKLFF
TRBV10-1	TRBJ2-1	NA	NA	TGCGCCAGCAGTCTCGGTCCATACAATGAGCAGTTCTTC	CASSLGPYNEQFF
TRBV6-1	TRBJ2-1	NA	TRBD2	TGTGCCAGCAGTGTGGGACTAGCGGGAGTAGACGAGCAGTTCTTC	CASSVGLAGVDEQFF